This passage covers 2 T cell receptor beta chains from one sample sequenced in a study of shared clonotypes between healthy human individuals. Repertoires were generated with immunoSEQ multiplex PCR, while TCRdb's copy carries only in-frame clones and drops some. The top ten clones hold approximately 0.4% of a sample with about 2.3 million clones, 85% to 95% of them seen once. Sequencing used naive CD4+ T cells from PBMCs. Sample subset: CD45RA+ positively selected. All receptors come from a man aged 18 to 30 in good health. Some clones in this sample may be carry-over from other donors' samples.

The chain couples TRBV28 to TRBJ2-1; D is perhaps TRBD1 (6 bases). The CDR3 has 15 amino acids. V lost 8 bases and J 4 bases, leaving 18 bases between the germline ends. The V gene's germline CDR1 is MDHEN and CDR2 SYDVKM. CDR3 sequence (DNA): TGTGCCAGCGGACAGTCTGTCGCTTTGTACAATGAGCAGTTCTTC. Encoded protein: CASGQSVALYNEQFF. The whole variable domain, remainder taken from reference TRBV28 and TRBJ2-1, is DVKVTQSSRYLVKRTGEKVFLECVQDMDHENMFWYRQDPGLGLRLIYFSYDVKMKEKGDIPEGYSVSREKKERFSLILESASTNQTSMYLCASGQSVALYNEQFFGPGTRLTVL.

CDR3 amino acids: CASSLELEETQYF. The CDR3 nucleotides are TGTGCCAGCAGCTTAGAACTGGAAGAGACCCAGTACTTC. This chain connects TRBV7-6 to TRBJ2-5; D gene ambiguous. Germline V gene sequence: CDR1 SGHVS, CDR2 FNYEAQ. The CDR3 has 13 residues. Trimming removed 1 base at V and 3 bases at J, with 6 bases between.